The next 16 T cell receptor beta chains were all read from a single sample in a study of identical twins. TCRdb itself ran the 5' RACE reads through MiXCR, one entry per CDR3 protein. The data contain some 440,000 distinct CDR3 sequences, 20% to 25% of them singletons. These data were also filed under a second study, of T cells expressing NK-cell markers.

The specimen was CD4+ T cells sorted from blood. The receptors stem from a woman aged 18-29 years in good health.

V is TRBV2 and J is TRBJ2-7, with TRBD1 matching 11 bases. In germline, CDR1 is SNHLY, CDR2 FYNNEI. The V and J ends lost 6 bases and 4 bases, in that order; junction bases with no gene match: 5. The CDR3 has 14 amino acids. CDR3 region: CASRFGQGAYEQYF. DNA for the CDR3: TGTGCCAGCAGGTTCGGACAGGGGGCGTACGAGCAGTACTTC. Based on the CDR3 plus reference TRBV2 and TRBJ2-7, the full variable domain is EPEVTQTPSHQVTQMGQEVILRCVPISNHLYFYWYRQILGQKVEFLVSFYNNEISEKSEIFDDQFSVERPDGSNFTLKIRSTKLEDSAMYFCASRFGQGAYEQYFGPGTRLTVT.

This clonotype was observed a handful of times. V gene TRBV6-1 combines with J gene TRBJ1-6; D gene ambiguous. The CDR3 is 17 residues long. Trimming left V 6 bases short and J 0 bases short, with 15 bases between. Germline V lookup: CDR1 MNHNS, CDR2 SASEGT. The CDR3 region has the DNA TGTGCCAGCAGCGGGAACCCCGCGGGCTCCTATAATTCACCCCTCCACTTT. Protein: CASSGNPAGSYNSPLHF.

The genes are TRBV12-5 and TRBJ2-5, with unresolved D. Trimming stripped 2 bases from V and 7 bases from J, with 17 bases between. Germline lookup yields CDR1 LGHNT and CDR2 FRNRAP. CDR3 length: 15 residues. The CDR3 sequence: CASGLRETKFMTQYF. DNA for the CDR3: TGTGCTAGTGGTTTGCGCGAGACGAAGTTCATGACCCAGTACTTC.

Only a few counts were recorded for this clonotype. The rearrangement links TRBV13 to TRBJ1-2, with 9 bases matching TRBD1. CDR3 size: 15 residues. The J segment lost 10 bases and the V segment lost 5 bases, leaving 14 bases of the junction unmatched. From germline, CDR1 is PRHDT and CDR2 FYEKMQ (reference sequence). The CDR3 sequence is CASSQYGQGLTSYTF. The CDR3 nucleotides read TGTGCCAGCAGCCAATACGGACAGGGGCTAACTTCCTACACCTTC.

The chain uses TRBV29-1 and TRBJ2-1, with 11 bases lining up with TRBD1. Trimming at V came to 5 bases and at J to 7 bases, leaving 7 bases not matched to a gene. Germline V gene data show CDR1 as SQVTM and CDR2 as ANQGSEA. This CDR3 spans 14 amino acids. DNA for the CDR3: TGCAGCGTTATCCGGACAGGGGGCGGGAATGAGCAGTTCTTC. The encoded protein is CSVIRTGGGNEQFF.

This clonotype has just a few counts. The rearrangement links TRBV10-3 to TRBJ1-1; D is uncertain. The CDR3 covers 13 residues. CDR1 ENHRY and CDR2 SYGVKD come from the germline V gene. V lost 7 bases and J 0 bases, leaving 9 bases between the germline ends. As DNA, the CDR3 is TGTGCCATCACCCAGAGCCTGAACACTGAAGCTTTCTTT. Its translation is CAITQSLNTEAFF.

This clonotype occurred a few times. This chain joins TRBV20-1 and TRBJ2-7, with a tentative D call TRBD1 (5 bases). Deletions cut 6 bases from V and 2 bases from J, with 20 bases between. CDR1 and CDR2 from the germline V gene are DFQATT and SNEGSKA (reference sequence). CDR3 length equals 15 residues. CDR3 residues: CSAHIPQQGTYEQYF. The CDR3 DNA follows: TGCAGTGCCCATATCCCCCAGCAGGGTACCTACGAGCAGTACTTC.

This clonotype was picked up a small number of times. The CDR3 reads CASSEMGEAFF. The CDR3 nucleotides are TGTGCCAGCAGTGAGATGGGAGAAGCTTTCTTT. The V call is TRBV6-1, the J call TRBJ1-1; D uncertain. CDR1 and CDR2 (germline): MNHNS, SASEGT. V lost 3 bases and J 8 bases, leaving 7 bases between the germline ends. The CDR3 sequence is 11 residues long.

The rearrangement joins TRBV12-3 or TRBV12-4 to TRBJ1-6; no definite D call. V gave up 2 bases and J gave up 7 bases, with 15 bases separating them. The CDR3 totals 16 residues. The CDR3 DNA follows: TGTGCCAGCAGTTTATCGGCAGGCAGGCAAAATTCACCCCTCCACTTT. This sequence encodes CASSLSAGRQNSPLHF.

J is TRBJ2-3 and V is TRBV15, with 8 bases that match TRBD2. Trimming cost V 8 bases and J 7 bases; bases outside gene matches: 11. CDR1 LNHNV and CDR2 YYDKDF come from the germline V gene (reference sequence). The CDR3 spans 14 residues. The CDR3 bases are TGTGCCACCCGCACCGGGGGGGGGTCAAATACGCAGTATTTT. This translates into CATRTGGGSNTQYF.

V and J are TRBV7-6 and TRBJ2-7; no clear D. The CDR3 covers 14 residues. The germline V gene encodes CDR1 SGHVS and CDR2 FNYEAQ. The ends were cut back, 5 bases at V and 0 bases at J, with 11 bases in the middle. Here the CDR3 reads CASSRAEASYEQYF. CDR3 sequence (DNA): TGTGCCAGCAGCCGAGCAGAAGCCTCCTACGAGCAGTACTTC.

This clonotype was picked up a small number of times. The chain combines TRBV9 with TRBJ1-1; D is uncertain. The CDR3 runs 16 residues. Deletions cut 0 bases from V and 0 bases from J, with 12 bases between. Germline V lookup: CDR1 SGDLS, CDR2 YYNGEE. CDR3 bases: TGTGCCAGCAGCGTAGTAGGGTCCGCTCTGAACACTGAAGCTTTCTTT. Its protein is CASSVVGSALNTEAFF.

The V and J genes are TRBV9 and TRBJ1-1; D is perhaps TRBD1 (5 bases). V was shortened by 3 bases and J by 8 bases, with 20 bases between the two germline ends. Germline CDR1 and CDR2: SGDLS and YYNGEE. The CDR3 spans 15 residues. CDR3 coding DNA: TGTGCCAGCAGCGCGGGACTCTCGGGGGGTGTAGAAGCTTTCTTT. This translates into CASSAGLSGGVEAFF.

The chain couples TRBV12-3 or TRBV12-4 to TRBJ1-5; D is unclear. The CDR3 is 14 amino acids. V lost 3 bases, J lost 5 bases, and 11 bases lay in between. CDR3 bases: TGTGCCAGCAGTTTTTGGCTGTTCGATCAGCCCCAGCATTTT. This sequence encodes CASSFWLFDQPQHF.

This clonotype occurred a few times. The J gene is TRBJ2-1, the V gene TRBV3-1; 16 bases align to TRBD2. Trimming removed 3 bases from V and 6 bases from J; junction bases left unmatched: 20. CDR3 length: 22 amino acids. Germline-derived CDR1 and CDR2 are LGHDT and YNNKEL (reference sequence). The CDR3 reads CASSQMVGGLAGGPRIINEQFF. The DNA for the CDR3 is TGTGCCAGCAGCCAGATGGTTGGGGGACTAGCGGGGGGGCCGCGAATAATCAATGAGCAGTTCTTC.

This chain uses TRBV20-1 with TRBJ1-4, with D tentatively TRBD1 (5 bases). This CDR3 has 14 amino acids. The germline CDR1 and CDR2 sequences are DFQATT and SNEGSKA (reference sequence). V lost 6 bases and J lost 4, with 15 bases in between. The CDR3 reads CSALRQPFNEKLFF. CDR3 nucleotide sequence: TGCAGTGCCCTTAGACAGCCATTTAATGAAAAACTGTTTTTT.